Below, 27 T cell receptor beta chains from the same sample are listed, as sequenced in a study of shared clonotypes between healthy human individuals. TCRdb's table, derived via immunoSEQ multiplex PCR, lists solely in-frame clones and lacks some. The data show hundreds of thousands of clones, about 74% seen once. The material sequenced was memory CD4+ T cells sorted from blood. This sample's subset: CD45RA-negative fraction. The receptors stem from a woman aged 25 to 39 in good health.

The rearrangement joins TRBV7-8 to TRBJ2-2; 10 bases map to TRBD2. J gave up 6 bases and V 3 bases, and 7 bases lay outside the gene matches. CDR3 length: 16 amino acids. The germline gives CDR1 SGHVS, CDR2 FQNEAQ. DNA for the CDR3: TGTGCCAGCAGCTTTAAGCGGGAGGGCCACCCCGGGGAGCTGTTTTTT. Its protein product is CASSFKREGHPGELFF.

V gene TRBV19 combines with J gene TRBJ2-1, with a tentative D call TRBD1 (6 bases). The germline V gene encodes CDR1 LNHDA and CDR2 SQIVND (reference sequence). This CDR3 is 15 amino acids long. Between the trimmed V and J ends, which lost 0 bases and 3 bases, there was a span of 9 bases. The chain's CDR3 is CASSIELTGYNEQFF. The DNA of the CDR3 is TGTGCCAGTAGTATAGAGCTGACAGGCTACAATGAGCAGTTCTTC.

The DNA of the CDR3 is TGTGCCAGCAGCCCACACGCCGGGACAGGGGTGAATCAGCCCCAGCATTTT. It codes for CASSPHAGTGVNQPQHF. The chain joins TRBV7-6 to TRBJ1-5, with 10 positions matching TRBD1. The CDR3 loop spans 17 amino acids. The germline V gene has CDR1 SGHVS and CDR2 FNYEAQ. The V gene end was trimmed by 5 bases and the J gene end by 4 bases; junction bases not matched to a gene: 11. Looking up the rest from reference TRBV7-6 and TRBJ1-5 gives the full variable domain: GAGVSQSPRYKVTKRGQDVALRCDPISGHVSLYWYRQALGQGPEFLTYFNYEAQQDKSGLPNDRFSAERPEGSISTLTIQRTEQRDSAMYRCASSPHAGTGVNQPQHFGDGTRLSIL.

This clone has at least ten counts. V usage is TRBV2 and J usage is TRBJ2-4; no clear D. The length of the CDR3 is 16 residues. Germline assignment: CDR1 SNHLY and CDR2 FYNNEI. The germline V and J ends were trimmed by 1 base and 0 bases, with 10 bases remaining between them. CDR3 residues: CASSEGTGPAKNIQYF. DNA for the CDR3: TGTGCCAGCAGTGAAGGGACGGGCCCAGCCAAAAACATTCAGTACTTC.

The rearrangement uses TRBV28 and TRBJ2-1; 13 positions match TRBD2. The length of the CDR3 is 17 residues. The germline V gene has CDR1 MDHEN and CDR2 SYDVKM. Germline trimming cut 6 bases from V and 7 bases from J; bases unmatched to any gene: 12. The CDR3 reads CASSNLIGTSGINEQFF. The CDR3 DNA reads as TGTGCCAGCAGCAACCTCATCGGGACTAGCGGGATAAATGAGCAGTTCTTC.

The chain couples TRBV27 to TRBJ2-7; TRBD2 agrees at 13 bases. This CDR3 has 17 residues. V lost 6 bases, J lost 4 bases, and 12 bases stayed unmatched. Looked up from germline, CDR1 is MNHEY and CDR2 is SMNVEV (reference sequence). This CDR3 reads CASSRSGTSGTIYEQYF. In DNA, the CDR3 is TGTGCCAGCAGCCGCTCGGGGACTAGCGGGACAATATACGAGCAGTACTTC.

The chain combines TRBV5-1 with TRBJ2-2; 13 nucleotides agree with TRBD2. The trim removed 0 bases at V and 6 bases at J, leaving 17 bases unmatched. CDR3 size: 21 residues. Germline CDR1 SGHRS, CDR2 YFSETQ. DNA of the CDR3: TGCGCCAGCAGCTTGGCCCCGCCCGGCAGCGGGACTAGCGGGAATTCCGGGGAGCTGTTTTTT. Translated: CASSLAPPGSGTSGNSGELFF.

This chain uses TRBV28 with TRBJ2-5; TRBD2 matches at 16 bases. V was pared by 3 bases and J by 3 bases, with 7 bases of the junction left unmatched. The germline gives CDR1 MDHEN, CDR2 SYDVKM. The CDR3 consists of 18 residues. The CDR3, as DNA: TGTGCCAGCAGTTTTGGGACTAGCGGGAGGGTCCCCAAAGAGACCCAGTACTTC. This encodes CASSFGTSGRVPKETQYF.

The chain carries TRBV18 and TRBJ1-1; TRBD1 matches 9 bases. Looked up from germline, CDR1 is KGHSH and CDR2 is LQKENI. The V gene end was trimmed by 6 bases and the J gene end by 5 bases; junction bases not matched to a gene: 13. The CDR3 is 16 amino acids. The CDR3 DNA sequence: TGTGCCAGCTCGCAAATGAGTGGACAGGGGAGGACTGAAGCTTTCTTT. The encoded protein is CASSQMSGQGRTEAFF.

The chain recombines TRBV11-2 with TRBJ2-1, with TRBD1 matching 10 bases. CDR3 length: 16 amino acids. Losses at the gene ends were 0 bases for V and 4 bases for J; bases not matched to a gene: 3. Germline V CDR1 and CDR2: SGHAT, FQNNGV. DNA of the CDR3: TGTGCCAGCAGCTTAGATCGGGACAGGGGTTACAATGAGCAGTTCTTC. It codes for CASSLDRDRGYNEQFF.

V and J are TRBV5-1 and TRBJ2-7; 14 nucleotides agree with TRBD2. Germline V lookup: CDR1 SGHRS, CDR2 YFSETQ. V lost 4 bases to trimming and J lost 0 bases; unmatched junction nucleotides: 12. The CDR3 runs 19 residues. The CDR3: CASSPSTLGLAGGSYEQYF. The CDR3 DNA reads as TGCGCCAGCAGCCCCAGCACCCTCGGACTAGCGGGAGGCTCCTACGAGCAGTACTTC.

The V and J genes are TRBV28 and TRBJ2-1, with 8 bases aligning to TRBD1. Germline V lookup: CDR1 MDHEN, CDR2 SYDVKM. The CDR3 covers 15 residues. V dropped 2 bases and J dropped 4; count of bases not matched to a gene: 4. This CDR3 reads CASSLTRGLYNEQFF. CDR3 bases: TGTGCCAGCAGTTTAACCAGGGGGCTGTACAATGAGCAGTTCTTC.

This clone came up a few times. The chain has TRBV7-3 and TRBJ1-3; D not certain. The V end was cut by 5 bases, the J end by 0 bases, with 8 bases between. Looked up from germline, CDR1 is SGHTA and CDR2 is FQGTGA. The CDR3 length is 14 residues. In DNA form, the CDR3 reads TGTGCCAGCAGCCCTTACATCTCTGGAAACACCATATATTTT. Protein: CASSPYISGNTIYF.

The chain uses TRBV30 and TRBJ1-5; D possibly corresponds to TRBD1 (5 bases). Trimming cost V 1 base and J 0 bases, with 16 bases left between them. Germline lookup yields CDR1 GTSNPN and CDR2 SVGIG (reference sequence). The CDR3 consists of 17 residues. CDR3 coding DNA: TGTGCCTGGAGTGCCCCCGGGACCGGTTATAGCAATCAGCCCCAGCATTTT. Its translation is CAWSAPGTGYSNQPQHF. The whole variable domain, remainder taken from reference TRBV30 and TRBJ1-5, is SQTIHQWPATLVQPVGSPLSLECTVEGTSNPNLYWYRQAAGRGLQLLFYSVGIGQISSEVPQNLSASRPQDRQFILSSKKLLLSDSGFYLCAWSAPGTGYSNQPQHFGDGTRLSIL.

This clone came up a few times. V and J are TRBV6-1 and TRBJ1-2; D is uncertain. Germline values: CDR1 MNHNS, CDR2 SASEGT. The CDR3 consists of 16 residues. Trimming removed 0 bases from V and 6 bases from J, with 17 bases in between. The CDR3: CASSEALTASRNGYTF. The CDR3 nucleotides are TGTGCCAGCAGTGAAGCGCTTACAGCATCAAGGAATGGCTACACCTTC.

V is TRBV5-1 and J is TRBJ2-2; 9 nucleotides line up with TRBD1. J was trimmed by 8 bases and V by 4 bases; bases with no gene match: 9. The CDR3 runs 15 residues. CDR1 and CDR2 from the germline V gene are SGHRS and YFSETQ. Here the CDR3 reads CASSVGTGHSGELFF. CDR3 DNA sequence: TGCGCCAGCAGCGTCGGGACAGGGCACTCTGGGGAGCTGTTTTTT.

The genes are TRBV10-3 and TRBJ2-7, with TRBD2 identical over 7 bases. The CDR3 is 14 residues long. V lost 6 bases to trimming and J lost 1 base; unmatched junction nucleotides: 6. CDR1 is ENHRY and CDR2 is SYGVKD in the germline V gene. The CDR3 spells CAIRGGTGSYEQYF. CDR3 DNA: TGTGCCATCAGGGGGGGGACGGGGTCCTACGAGCAGTACTTC.

The chain has TRBV6-6 and TRBJ2-5; no clear D gene. Germline CDR1 and CDR2: MNHNY and SVGAGI (reference sequence). CDR3 length: 13 residues. V was trimmed by 6 bases and J by 1 base, leaving 9 bases between them. As DNA, the CDR3 is TGTGCCAGCAGGAACCGGGCCCAAGAGACCCAGTACTTC. Translated: CASRNRAQETQYF.

As for this clone: A much larger clone differs from this one at a single base, so this may be a read error. In nucleotides, the CDR3 is TGTGCCAGCAGCGTCACAGATACGCAGTATTTT. As protein: CASSVTDTQYF. The chain employs TRBV5-6 and TRBJ2-3; D uncertain. The CDR3 runs to 11 residues. Trimming stripped 4 bases from V and 2 bases from J, with 2 bases between. CDR1 and CDR2 (germline): SGHDT, YYEEEE.

This chain connects TRBV30 to TRBJ1-1, with a possible D match to TRBD1 (5 bases). V lost 4 bases and J lost 10, with 25 bases in between. Germline CDR1 reads GTSNPN; CDR2 reads SVGIG (reference sequence). The CDR3 sequence is 15 residues long. This CDR3 is CAWKPLPTDFPGAFF. CDR3 sequence (DNA): TGTGCCTGGAAGCCCCTCCCGACAGATTTCCCGGGAGCTTTCTTT.

The V gene is TRBV7-2, the J gene TRBJ1-2; no clear D gene. Trimming cost V 5 bases and J 8 bases, with 15 bases left between them. The CDR3 is 13 amino acids. Germline V CDR1 and CDR2: SGHTA, FQGNSA. This chain's CDR3 is CASSPLRGGGYTF. The CDR3 region has the DNA TGTGCCAGCAGCCCATTGCGGGGTGGCGGCTACACCTTC. Drawing the rest from reference TRBV7-2 and TRBJ1-2, the complete variable domain is GAGVSQSPSNKVTEKGKDVELRCDPISGHTALYWYRQSLGQGLEFLIYFQGNSAPDKSGLPSDRFSAERTGGSVSTLTIQRTQQEDSAVYLCASSPLRGGGYTFGSGTRLTVV.

This clone has more than one count but fewer than ten. V gene TRBV5-4 combines with J gene TRBJ2-1; 10 bases are shared with TRBD2. The V segment lost 0 bases and the J segment 2 bases; nucleotides outside the gene matches: 8. Germline values: CDR1 SGHNT, CDR2 YYREEE (reference sequence). The CDR3 contains 18 residues. This chain's CDR3 is CASSLAVTGTSAYNEQFF. CDR3 sequence (DNA): TGTGCCAGCAGCTTGGCCGTCACCGGGACTAGCGCCTACAATGAGCAGTTCTTC.

This clone turned up a few times. The CDR3 region is CASSTWTVNTEAFF. The CDR3 DNA is TGTGCCAGCAGCACCTGGACGGTGAACACTGAAGCTTTCTTT. The V and J genes are TRBV11-2 and TRBJ1-1, with D hard to call. The germline gives CDR1 SGHAT, CDR2 FQNNGV. The V and J ends lost 5 bases and 0 bases respectively, with 10 bases between them. The CDR3 has 14 amino acids. Drawing the rest from reference TRBV11-2 and TRBJ1-1, the complete variable domain is EAGVAQSPRYKIIEKRQSVAFWCNPISGHATLYWYQQILGQGPKLLIQFQNNGVVDDSQLPKDRFSAERLKGVDSTLKIQPAKLEDSAVYLCASSTWTVNTEAFFGQGTRLTVV.

This chain uses TRBV5-1 with TRBJ2-3; TRBD2 matches 8 bases. The CDR3 sequence is 16 residues long. CDR1 SGHRS and CDR2 YFSETQ come from the germline V gene. The J segment lost 0 bases and the V segment lost 4 bases, leaving 7 bases of the junction unmatched. CDR3 nucleotides: TGCGCCAGCAGCCCTGGACTAGCACCTAGCACAGATACGCAGTATTTT. The encoded protein is CASSPGLAPSTDTQYF.

The rearrangement joins TRBV4-1 to TRBJ1-1, with D tentatively TRBD1 (5 bases). Deletions cut 2 bases from V and 3 bases from J, with 10 bases between. The length of the CDR3 is 14 residues. Germline CDR1 is MGHRA and CDR2 is YSYEKL. CDR3 sequence reads: CASSQQGGHTEAFF. CDR3 in DNA: TGCGCCAGCAGCCAACAGGGTGGACACACTGAAGCTTTCTTT.

The gene calls are TRBV28 and TRBJ2-2, with 9 bases matching TRBD2. CDR3 length equals 14 residues. The V and J ends lost 10 bases and 2 bases, in that order; junction bases with no gene match: 5. Germline loops: CDR1 MDHEN, CDR2 SYDVKM. The CDR3 nucleotides are TGTGCCACCGCGGGGGGGGGCAACACCGGGGAGCTGTTTTTT. Encoded protein: CATAGGGNTGELFF.

The chain employs TRBV19 and TRBJ1-2; unclear D gene. This CDR3 has 12 residues. From germline, CDR1 is LNHDA and CDR2 SQIVND (reference sequence). V was shortened by 8 bases and J by 2 bases, with 9 bases between the two germline ends. The CDR3 loop is CASEGANYGYTF. The CDR3 DNA reads as TGTGCCAGTGAAGGTGCGAACTATGGCTACACCTTC.